This T cell receptor (beta chain) was recorded in a study of blood T cell repertoires in COVID-19. Background on the study: The cDNA or gDNA used as material had been derived from T cells, B-cell-depleted T cells, or PBMCs.

Before being deemed recovered, Cohort 3 donors had two negative PCRs, clearance, or symptom resolution. Original handling: For nucleated cells, counts were estimated from reference gene primer amplification. The assay was immunoSEQ multiplex PCR, and TCRdb's table has in-frame clones only and misses some. From that table come the V and J calls and clone size; the DNA was used to work out D and trimming. The sample has hundreds of thousands of clones, 90% seen once. The source material was PBMCs or T cells enriched from blood (not recorded which). The sequence came from a man in his fifties or sixties who had recovered from COVID-19.

The CDR3 DNA sequence: TGTGCCAGCAGCCCCCAAAAGGGACAGGCCAAGAACACTGAAGCTTTCTTT. Its translation: CASSPQKGQAKNTEAFF. This chain uses TRBV7-9 with TRBJ1-1, with TRBD1 identical over 8 bases. This CDR3 is 17 amino acids long. Germline lookup yields CDR1 SEHNR and CDR2 FQNEAQ (reference sequence). The ends lost 5 bases at V and 1 base at J; junction bases unmatched: 12.